The sequence of this TCR beta chain was determined in a study of early T cells in non-severe SARS-CoV-2 infection. About the research overall: Bulk RNA isolated from unsorted whole blood underwent sequencing; chains were not paired.

The protocol attached unique molecular identifiers to individual cDNA molecules. TCRdb itself ran the 5' RACE reads through MiXCR, one entry per CDR3 protein. The repertoire has over 25,000 distinct CDR3 sequences, about 4.6% of them found once; the top ten carry 9.5% to 13%. Trimming cost V 3 bases and J 10 bases, with 15 bases left between them. CDR3 length equals 13 residues. Germline loops: CDR1 LGHDT, CDR2 YNNKEL (reference sequence). This clonotype was seen at least ten times. The target antigen is unknown. Findings of the study overall: CD4 and private specificities were missed by VDJdb matching, which favored anti-spike CD8 responses.

The clonotype originates from an adult who was a healthcare worker with PCR-confirmed SARS-CoV-2 infection or an uninfected control (not recorded which). The V and J genes are TRBV3-1 and TRBJ1-1; TRBD1 is a possible D gene (5 bases). Material for sequencing was whole blood. The DNA for the CDR3 is TGTGCCAGCAGCCACCCGAGGGGCGGAGGAGCTTTCTTT. It codes for CASSHPRGGGAFF.